This TCR beta chain was recorded in a study of STAT5B mutations in CD4+ large granular lymphocyte leukemia. Deletions cut 1 base from V and 0 bases from J, with 10 bases between. Germline-derived CDR1 and CDR2 are SGHTA and FQGNSA. CDR3 size: 16 residues. This clone is a singleton in its sample. The data were produced by immunoSEQ multiplex PCR, yet TCRdb's version contains in-frame clones alone and is incomplete. Of about 6,300 clones in the sample, around 74% were seen once. Specimen: PBMCs. The V call is TRBV7-2, the J call TRBJ1-5; D remains unclear. This clonotype was obtained from a woman in her 70s with CD4+ T-cell large granular lymphocyte leukemia. CDR3 coding DNA: TGTGCCAGCAGCTTAGAGGGTCTTTATAGCAATCAGCCCCAGCATTTT. This gives the protein CASSLEGLYSNQPQHF. Full variable domain (rest looked up from reference TRBV7-2 and TRBJ1-5): GAGVSQSPSNKVTEKGKDVELRCDPISGHTALYWYRQSLGQGLEFLIYFQGNSAPDKSGLPSDRFSAERTGGSVSTLTIQRTQQEDSAVYLCASSLEGLYSNQPQHFGDGTRLSIL.